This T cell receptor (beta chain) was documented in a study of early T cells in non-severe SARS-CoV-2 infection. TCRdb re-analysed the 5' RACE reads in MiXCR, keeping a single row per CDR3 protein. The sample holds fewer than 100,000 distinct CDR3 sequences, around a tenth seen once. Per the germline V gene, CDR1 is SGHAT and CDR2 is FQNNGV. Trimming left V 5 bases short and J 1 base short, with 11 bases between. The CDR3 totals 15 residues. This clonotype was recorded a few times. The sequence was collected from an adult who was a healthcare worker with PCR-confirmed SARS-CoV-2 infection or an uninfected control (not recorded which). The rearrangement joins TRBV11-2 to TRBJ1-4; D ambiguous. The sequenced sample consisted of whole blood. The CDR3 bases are TGTGCCAGCAGCCCGTCCGGGAGAACTAATGAAAAACTGTTTTTT. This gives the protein CASSPSGRTNEKLFF.